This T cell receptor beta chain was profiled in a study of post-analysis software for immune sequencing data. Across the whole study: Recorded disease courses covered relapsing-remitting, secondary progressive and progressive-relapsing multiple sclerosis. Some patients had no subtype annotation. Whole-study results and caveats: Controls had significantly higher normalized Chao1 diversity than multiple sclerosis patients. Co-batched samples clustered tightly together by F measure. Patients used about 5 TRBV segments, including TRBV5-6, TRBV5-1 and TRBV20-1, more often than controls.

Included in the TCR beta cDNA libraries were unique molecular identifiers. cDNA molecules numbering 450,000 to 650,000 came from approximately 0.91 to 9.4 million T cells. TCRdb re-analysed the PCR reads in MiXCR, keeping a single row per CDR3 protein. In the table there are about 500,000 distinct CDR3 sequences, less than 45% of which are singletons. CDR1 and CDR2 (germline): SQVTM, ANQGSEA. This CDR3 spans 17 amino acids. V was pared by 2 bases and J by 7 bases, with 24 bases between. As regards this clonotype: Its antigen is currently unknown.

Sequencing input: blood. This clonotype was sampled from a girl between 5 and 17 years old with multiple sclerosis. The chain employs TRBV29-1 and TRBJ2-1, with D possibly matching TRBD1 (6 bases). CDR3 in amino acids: CSVERGQGIRNGNEQFF. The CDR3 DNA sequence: TGCAGCGTTGAACGCGGTCAGGGGATACGCAATGGGAATGAGCAGTTCTTC.